This entry concerns a single T cell receptor beta chain. This specimen belongs to a study of blood T cells in healthy people across ages. Germline V gene sequence: CDR1 MNHEY, CDR2 SMNVEV (reference sequence). V lost 0 bases, J lost 5 bases, and 13 bases lay in between. CDR3 length equals 15 residues. Next came a second PCR, run for roughly 6 to 11 cycles, which used a sample-barcoded 5' primer along with a J-beta primer mix. TCRdb independently ran MiXCR on the 5' RACE reads; one entry per CDR3 protein. Of over 1.5 million distinct CDR3 sequences listed, approximately 50% are singletons. The sequence derives from a woman aged 40 to 50 in good health. The chain combines TRBV27 with TRBJ1-2; D gene ambiguous. Sequenced material: blood. The CDR3 loop reads CASSLSNSLLYGYTF. In DNA, the CDR3 is TGTGCCAGCAGTTTATCGAATTCCCTCCTGTATGGCTACACCTTC.